Below are 18 T cell receptor beta chains sequenced from a single sample in a study of CD8+CD57+ T cells in acquired aplastic anemia. Genomic DNA, the template, was used for profiling of the TCR beta VDJ and CDR3. Via MiXCR, TCRdb re-called the reads, giving one row per CDR3 protein. This sample has some 410,000 distinct CDR3 sequences, with 55% to 75% found just once. The sequenced sample consisted of sorted CD4+, CD8+, or CD8+CD57+ T cells (not recorded which) from PBMCs. The receptors here all came from a human donor in good health, serving as a control.

The CDR3: CSASAIGSTNEQFF. The CDR3 DNA sequence: TGCAGTGCTAGCGCCATTGGCAGTACCAATGAGCAGTTCTTC. The chain couples TRBV20-1 to TRBJ2-1; D uncertain. CDR3 length: 14 amino acids. Germline CDR1 DFQATT, CDR2 SNEGSKA (reference sequence). The V end was cut by 3 bases, the J end by 6 bases, with 15 bases between.

J is TRBJ1-5 and V is TRBV10-3, with 12 nucleotides matching TRBD1. This CDR3 contains 15 residues. CDR1 is ENHRY, CDR2 SYGVKD, per germline. Trimming cost V 6 bases and J 5 bases; bases outside gene matches: 5. CDR3 sequence (DNA): TGTGCCATCAGCACCGGGACAGGGGGCTATCAGCCCCAGCATTTT. Protein sequence: CAISTGTGGYQPQHF.

Note on this clonotype: Compared with germline, one end of the junction differs, possibly owing to a read error. The CDR3 DNA sequence: TGTGCCAGCAGCCTGGACTTCTCCTACGCGCAGTACTACTTT. This gives the protein CASSLDFSYAQYYF. V gene TRBV9 combines with J gene TRBJ1-6; D gene unclear. This CDR3 is 14 amino acids long. Germline-derived CDR1 and CDR2 are SGDLS and YYNGEE.

Turning to this clonotype: The conserved closing phenylalanine or tryptophan is absent in this CDR3, likely reflecting a read error. CDR3 region: CASSVHNKQFY. In DNA, the CDR3 is TGTGCCAGCAGTGTACACAATAAGCAGTTCTAC. The V and J genes are TRBV7-2 and TRBJ2-1; D gene uncertain. CDR3 size: 11 residues. From germline, CDR1 is SGHTA and CDR2 FQGNSA.

This clonotype was found once. This rearrangement joins TRBV20-1 to TRBJ1-6; TRBD1 aligns across 8 bases. Looked up from germline, CDR1 is DFQATT and CDR2 is SNEGSKA (reference sequence). V lost 3 bases to trimming and J lost 13 bases; unmatched junction nucleotides: 8. The CDR3 runs 13 residues. The CDR3: CSASRGQVYPLHF. The CDR3 DNA follows: TGCAGTGCTAGTAGGGGACAGGTTTATCCCCTCCACTTT.

This sequence joins TRBV2 and TRBJ2-7; perhaps TRBD1 as D (6 bases). CDR1 is SNHLY, CDR2 FYNNEI, per germline. The CDR3 loop spans 11 amino acids. V lost 6 bases and J 9 bases, leaving 12 bases between the germline ends. This CDR3 reads CASSAVGGQYF. In nucleotides, the CDR3 is TGTGCCAGCAGCGCCGTAGGGGGGCAGTACTTC.

This clonotype was seen many times. The chain joins TRBV20-1 to TRBJ1-5, with D perhaps TRBD1 (5 bases). This CDR3 is 18 amino acids long. Germline lookup yields CDR1 DFQATT and CDR2 SNEGSKA (reference sequence). The V and J ends lost 0 bases and 2 bases respectively, with 20 bases between them. The DNA for the CDR3 is TGCAGTGCTAGAGACGGGGCAGCGAGAGTTAATGGCAATCAGCCCCAGCATTTT. Its translation: CSARDGAARVNGNQPQHF.

Turning to this clonotype: An end of the junction differs from the germline gene, which may be a read error. The chain carries TRBV2 and TRBJ2-5; D uncertain. The CDR3 consists of 13 residues. Germline CDR1 is SNHLY and CDR2 is FYNNEI. DNA of the CDR3: TGTGCCAGCAGCCCGCAGCGTGGTCACACCCAGGACTTC. Translating it yields CASSPQRGHTQDF.

This clonotype has ten or more counts. The V gene is TRBV12-3 or TRBV12-4, the J gene TRBJ2-7; D perhaps matches TRBD2 (6 bases). The CDR3 extends over 15 amino acids. The V gene lost 1 base and the J gene lost 3 bases, with 13 bases spanning the gap. CDR3 in amino acids: CASSLGGGNIYEQYF. The CDR3 DNA follows: TGTGCCAGCAGTTTAGGCGGAGGGAATATCTACGAGCAGTACTTC.

The chain employs TRBV5-8 and TRBJ1-5; a weak D match, TRBD1 (6 bases). The CDR3 has 15 residues. CDR1 and CDR2 (germline): SGHTS, YDEGEE. Deletions cut 4 bases from V and 7 bases from J, with 18 bases between. As DNA, the CDR3 is TGTGCCAGCAGCGAGGGGGGGGGCCAACGGCAGCCCCAGCATTTT. This codes for CASSEGGGQRQPQHF.

This clonotype turned up a few times. V gene TRBV2 combines with J gene TRBJ1-2; TRBD1 might be the D (5 bases). The CDR3 length is 13 residues. With 4 bases removed from V and 5 bases from J, the gap between germline ends came to 11 bases. The germline gives CDR1 SNHLY, CDR2 FYNNEI. The CDR3 region is CASSALAGYGYTF. In DNA form, the CDR3 reads TGTGCCAGCAGTGCGTTGGCAGGGTATGGCTACACCTTC.

This rearrangement joins TRBV24-1 to TRBJ1-4; D unresolved. The CDR3 is made up of 14 amino acids. Germline V gives CDR1 KGHDR, CDR2 SFDVKD. Trimming removed 2 bases from V and 0 bases from J, with 3 bases in between. This chain's CDR3 is CATSDSATNEKLFF. The CDR3 DNA is TGTGCCACCAGTGATTCCGCAACTAATGAAAAACTGTTTTTT.

For this clonotype: The CDR3 carries no conserved terminal phenylalanine or tryptophan, so it likely arises from a read error. It is unclear where the CDR3 begins or ends on the DNA, so no DNA is shown, and the CDR3 is as TCRdb lists it. The chain joins TRBV7-9 to TRBJ2-5; the tabulated D call, TRBD2, remains unverified against the DNA. Germline CDR1 is SEHNR and CDR2 is FQNEAQ (reference sequence). The CDR3 adds up to 12 amino acids, both ends counted. Here the CDR3 reads CASSTAGGPRNH.

The J gene is TRBJ1-2, the V gene TRBV7-9; 7 bases fit TRBD1. The junction had 21 bases not matched to a gene; V was cut back by 7 bases and J by 13 bases. The CDR3 length is 15 residues. Germline lookup yields CDR1 SEHNR and CDR2 FQNEAQ (reference sequence). Written as DNA, the CDR3 is TGTGCCAGCATCAGAGGGGGCCCGAACACTGAAGCTTTCACCTTC. This translates into CASIRGGPNTEAFTF. The variable domain in full, completed from reference TRBV7-9 and TRBJ1-2, reads DTGVSQNPRHKITKRGQNVTFRCDPISEHNRLYWYRQTLGQGPEFLTYFQNEAQLEKSRLLSDRFSAERPKGSFSTLEIQRTEQGDSAMYLCASIRGGPNTEAFTFGSGTRLTVV.

The rearrangement joins TRBV19 to TRBJ2-6, with 10 bases lining up with TRBD1. Germline loops: CDR1 LNHDA, CDR2 SQIVND (reference sequence). The trim removed 9 bases at V and 0 bases at J, leaving 11 bases unmatched. This CDR3 spans 18 amino acids. The CDR3 loop is CASIDRGRKVSGANVLTF. CDR3 coding DNA: TGTGCCAGCATAGACAGGGGGCGAAAAGTCTCTGGGGCCAACGTCCTGACTTTC. The entire variable domain, with the rest obtained from reference TRBV19 and TRBJ2-6, is as follows: DGGITQSPKYLFRKEGQNVTLSCEQNLNHDAMYWYRQDPGQGLRLIYYSQIVNDFQKGDIAEGYSVSREKKESFPLTVTSAQKNPTAFYLCASIDRGRKVSGANVLTFGAGSRLTVL.

This chain links TRBV5-4 with TRBJ2-3, with D perhaps being TRBD1 or TRBD2 (6 bases each). CDR1 is SGHNT and CDR2 is YYREEE in the germline V gene (reference sequence). Trimming left V 4 bases short and J 4 bases short, with 19 bases between. CDR3 length equals 16 residues. The CDR3 spells CASSLEPGAGADTQYF. CDR3 sequence (DNA): TGTGCCAGCAGCCTTGAACCGGGGGCGGGTGCAGATACGCAGTATTTT. The variable domain in full, completed from reference TRBV5-4 and TRBJ2-3, reads ETGVTQSPTHLIKTRGQQVTLRCSSQSGHNTVSWYQQALGQGPQFIFQYYREEENGRGNFPPRFSGLQFPNYSSELNVNALELDDSALYLCASSLEPGAGADTQYFGPGTRLTVL.

As to this clonotype: At one end, the junction sequence differs from germline, possibly due to a read error. This sequence joins TRBV10-3 and TRBJ1-1, with a weak D call TRBD1 (5 bases). This CDR3 spans 16 amino acids. Germline CDR1 is ENHRY and CDR2 is SYGVKD. The CDR3 bases are TGTGCCAGCAGTTTATCCCCAGGGAGAGCGAACACTGAAGCTTTCTTT. Amino acids: CASSLSPGRANTEAFF.

Comment on this clonotype: Germline and junction disagree at one end, which may indicate a read error. The chain links TRBV20-1 to TRBJ1-2; tentatively, D is TRBD1 (6 bases). Germline assignment: CDR1 DFQATT and CDR2 SNEGSKA (reference sequence). CDR3 length: 14 amino acids. CDR3 loop: CSARDSRTVCGYTF. The CDR3 DNA is TGCAGCGCTAGGGACTCCAGGACAGTCTGTGGCTACACCTTC.